One and the same sample provided the 25 T cell receptor beta chains below, sequenced in a study of naive and memory T cell subsets. The beta constant-region primer was an equimolar mix of two oligonucleotides covering TRBC1 and TRBC2. Four rounds of PCR amplified the ligated cDNA using nested alpha and beta constant-region primers plus SP2. Each CDR3 protein gets one entry after TCRdb re-called the UMI-ligation and nested PCR reads with MiXCR. Of 99,000 or so distinct CDR3 sequences listed, more than 12% are singletons. Study results and caveats: Naive repertoires, especially CD8, held a few larger clonotypes, possibly memory cells re-expressing CD45RA.

Their target antigens are unknown. Sequenced sample: naive CD8+ T cells from blood. Source of these receptors: a human donor in good health.

V and J are TRBV5-4 and TRBJ1-3; D gene uncertain. Germline CDR1 and CDR2: SGHNT and YYREEE (reference sequence). There are 16 residues in the CDR3. Trimming cost V 0 bases and J 0 bases, with 10 bases left between them. Written as DNA, the CDR3 is TGTGCCAGCAGCTTGGGCCCCTTAAGCTCTGGAAACACCATATATTTT. Translation: CASSLGPLSSGNTIYF.

This clonotype was observed many times. The rearrangement links TRBV29-1 to TRBJ2-1; no clear D gene. The CDR3 spans 13 residues. V shed 2 bases and J shed 5 bases, with 10 bases lying between them. From germline, CDR1 is SQVTM and CDR2 ANQGSEA. The CDR3 coding sequence is TGCAGCGTTGAAAGTTTGAAGCACAATGAGCAGTTCTTC. Amino acid sequence: CSVESLKHNEQFF.

The chain carries TRBV29-1 and TRBJ1-2, with no clear D. This CDR3 has 11 amino acids. V lost 4 bases and J 2 bases, leaving 5 bases between the germline ends. CDR1 is SQVTM, CDR2 ANQGSEA, per germline. The CDR3 DNA sequence: TGCAGCGTTGGGGAGAACTATGGCTACACCTTC. Translating gives CSVGENYGYTF.

The gene calls are TRBV12-3 or TRBV12-4 and TRBJ1-1; D is possibly TRBD1 (5 bases). The CDR3 extends over 14 amino acids. The V gene lost 5 bases and the J gene lost 5 bases, with 15 bases spanning the gap. CDR3 bases: TGTGCCAGCAGTCCAAGACAGAGGGAGACTGAAGCTTTCTTT. Encoded protein: CASSPRQRETEAFF.

This clonotype appeared many times. V usage is TRBV19 and J usage is TRBJ2-2; D remains unclear. The CDR3 runs 14 residues. V lost 5 bases to trimming and J lost 6 bases, with 13 bases between them. Germline CDR1 and CDR2: LNHDA and SQIVND (reference sequence). Here the CDR3 DNA reads TGTGCCAGTAGTGATTTTGTTTTTTCCGGGGAGCTGTTTTTT. It translates to CASSDFVFSGELFF.

This clonotype has ten or more counts. This rearrangement joins TRBV12-3 or TRBV12-4 to TRBJ2-1; D might be TRBD1 or TRBD2, each matching 5 bases. Trimming pared 5 bases from V and 10 bases from J, leaving 15 bases between. The CDR3 loop spans 13 amino acids. The CDR3 sequence: CASSPGTPAEQFF. CDR3 DNA: TGTGCCAGCAGTCCCGGGACGCCGGCCGAGCAGTTCTTC.

This clonotype was seen a few times. The J gene is TRBJ2-3, the V gene TRBV21-1; the table's TRBD1 call for D was not verified on the DNA. TRBV21-1 is given as a pseudogene. CDR3 length: 15 amino acids. The CDR3 spells CALPPYRRLTDTQYF. The CDR3 DNA is TGTGCGCTCCCCCCCTATCGGCGCCTCACAGATACGCAGTATTTT.

This clonotype has just a few counts. V is TRBV13 and J is TRBJ1-2; possible D gene TRBD1, 5 bases. Trimming removed 5 bases at V and 2 bases at J, with 12 bases between. The length of the CDR3 is 14 residues. In germline, CDR1 is PRHDT, CDR2 FYEKMQ (reference sequence). The CDR3 DNA reads as TGTGCCAGCAGCCAACTTGGGGGAAACTATGGCTACACCTTC. It encodes CASSQLGGNYGYTF.

CDR3 coding DNA: TGTGCCAGCAGCTCCATGATGGCGGGTAGCACAGATACGCAGTATTTT. This translates into CASSSMMAGSTDTQYF. V usage is TRBV7-2 and J usage is TRBJ2-3, with D perhaps matching TRBD2 (5 bases). V lost 4 bases and J lost 0, with 14 bases in between. The length of the CDR3 is 16 residues. The germline gives CDR1 SGHTA, CDR2 FQGNSA. Based on the CDR3 plus reference TRBV7-2 and TRBJ2-3, the full variable domain is GAGVSQSPSNKVTEKGKDVELRCDPISGHTALYWYRQSLGQGLEFLIYFQGNSAPDKSGLPSDRFSAERTGGSVSTLTIQRTQQEDSAVYLCASSSMMAGSTDTQYFGPGTRLTVL.

The rearrangement joins TRBV4-3 to TRBJ1-1, with TRBD1 matching 7 bases. The CDR3 is 14 amino acids. Per germline, CDR1 LGHNA and CDR2 YSLEER. Unmatched junction bases numbered 3, after V lost 1 base and J lost 4 bases. The CDR3 loop is CASSQGQGFTEAFF. Here the CDR3 DNA reads TGCGCCAGCAGCCAAGGACAGGGATTCACTGAAGCTTTCTTT.

The table lists this clonotype with many counts. The chain recombines TRBV6-6 with TRBJ1-1; D not certain. CDR1 MNHNY and CDR2 SVGAGI come from the germline V gene (reference sequence). The CDR3 length is 16 residues. Trimming took off 2 bases at V and 0 bases at J, with 13 bases between the two ends. This chain's CDR3 is CASSYPGEPMNTEAFF. The CDR3 DNA is TGTGCCAGCAGTTACCCCGGGGAGCCCATGAACACTGAAGCTTTCTTT.

The chain recombines TRBV12-3 or TRBV12-4 with TRBJ2-1, with 7 positions matching TRBD1. The junction had 11 bases not matched to a gene; V was cut back by 7 bases and J by 5 bases. CDR3 size: 15 residues. The CDR3: CASTLEQGPDNEQFF. The DNA of the CDR3 is TGTGCCAGCACCCTGGAACAGGGGCCCGACAATGAGCAGTTCTTC.

This chain uses TRBV3-1 with TRBJ2-1; 10 bases are shared with TRBD2. The CDR3 consists of 14 residues. The germline V gene has CDR1 LGHDT and CDR2 YNNKEL (reference sequence). With V trimmed by 1 base and J by 10 bases, 4 bases remained unmatched. The CDR3 coding sequence is TGTGCCAGCAGCCAAGCACTAGCGGGGATGGAGCAGTTCTTC. Translating gives CASSQALAGMEQFF.

The rearrangement links TRBV4-3 to TRBJ2-2; 11 nucleotides agree with TRBD1. The germline gives CDR1 LGHNA, CDR2 YSLEER. CDR3 length: 17 residues. V trimming: 6 bases; J trimming: 0 bases; junction bases outside the gene matches: 6. The CDR3 protein is CASSIGTGGANTGELFF. In nucleotides, the CDR3 is TGCGCCAGCAGTATAGGGACAGGGGGTGCGAACACCGGGGAGCTGTTTTTT.

In its sample, this clonotype was seen a few times. The CDR3 protein is CSVPEGQRNYGYTF. The CDR3, as DNA: TGCAGCGTCCCAGAAGGACAGCGTAACTATGGCTACACCTTC. This rearrangement joins TRBV29-1 to TRBJ1-2, with D maybe TRBD1 (6 bases). The V gene's germline CDR1 is SQVTM and CDR2 ANQGSEA. This CDR3 has 14 residues. The V end lost 6 bases, the J end lost 1 base, and 15 bases lay between the germline ends.

Regarding this clonotype: A much larger clone lies one base from this, so it may be a read error. The chain uses TRBV15 and TRBJ2-1; D perhaps matches TRBD1 (5 bases). CDR1 is LNHNV and CDR2 is YYDKDF in the germline V gene (reference sequence). The CDR3 runs to 14 residues. CDR3 residues: CVTSGTDTYNEQFF. The CDR3 DNA sequence: TGTGTCACCTCAGGTACGGACACCTACAATGAGCAGTTCTTC.

The sample holds many counts of this clonotype. One end of the junction varies from germline; a read error may be responsible. The rearrangement links TRBV18 to TRBJ1-1; D remains ambiguous. The CDR3 sequence is 13 residues long. Germline values: CDR1 KGHSH, CDR2 LQKENI. In nucleotides, the CDR3 is TGCGCCAGCAGCCCTGACCCGAACACTGAAGCTTTCTTT. Protein: CASSPDPNTEAFF.

The V gene is TRBV2, the J gene TRBJ1-5, with TRBD1 matching over 10 bases. CDR1 SNHLY and CDR2 FYNNEI come from the germline V gene. This CDR3 contains 18 residues. Trimming at V came to 5 bases and at J to 2 bases, leaving 12 bases not matched to a gene. CDR3 loop: CASSHETGGVWGNQPQHF. The CDR3 DNA is TGTGCCAGCAGTCATGAGACAGGGGGCGTTTGGGGCAATCAGCCCCAGCATTTT.

This clonotype showed up many times. The chain employs TRBV12-3 or TRBV12-4 and TRBJ2-2, with a possible D match to TRBD1 (6 bases). The length of the CDR3 is 12 residues. The ends were cut back, 8 bases at V and 5 bases at J, with 9 bases in the middle. The CDR3 DNA is TGTGCCAGCCCAGGGGAGACCGGGGAGCTGTTTTTT. It codes for CASPGETGELFF.

In its sample, this clonotype was seen many times. This chain's CDR3 is CASSQILVSASGGAPYNEQFF. CDR3 sequence (DNA): TGCGCCAGCAGCCAAATCCTCGTTTCGGCTAGCGGGGGGGCCCCCTACAATGAGCAGTTCTTC. V gene TRBV4-3 combines with J gene TRBJ2-1; TRBD2 aligns across 12 bases. The CDR3 is made up of 21 amino acids. Germline trimming cut 2 bases from V and 2 bases from J; bases unmatched to any gene: 16. CDR1 LGHNA and CDR2 YSLEER come from the germline V gene.

The CDR3 nucleotides read TGTGCCAGCAGTTCAGGGGCGGGACAGAGGAACGAGCAGTACTTC. This codes for CASSSGAGQRNEQYF. The J gene is TRBJ2-7, the V gene TRBV7-8; perhaps TRBD1 as D (7 bases). This CDR3 contains 15 residues. The germline CDR1 and CDR2 sequences are SGHVS and FQNEAQ. Trimming pared 6 bases from V and 5 bases from J, leaving 20 bases between.

Many counts were recorded for this clonotype. The rearrangement uses TRBV7-6 and TRBJ2-1; no clear D gene. The CDR3 contains 13 residues. Germline V lookup: CDR1 SGHVS, CDR2 FNYEAQ. Trimming pared 3 bases from V and 6 bases from J, leaving 9 bases between. CDR3 bases: TGTGCCAGCAGCTTCAATACTGGCAATGAGCAGTTCTTC. As protein: CASSFNTGNEQFF.

The V call is TRBV5-6, the J call TRBJ2-2; D may be TRBD2 (5 bases). Germline assignment: CDR1 SGHDT and CDR2 YYEEEE. The CDR3 is 13 amino acids. Trimming left V 2 bases short and J 6 bases short, with 8 bases between. The CDR3 DNA is TGTGCCAGCAGCTTTATGGGAGCCGGGGAGCTGTTTTTT. It is translated as CASSFMGAGELFF.

The V call is TRBV29-1, the J call TRBJ2-1; D is unclear. Germline CDR1 is SQVTM and CDR2 is ANQGSEA. The CDR3 covers 11 residues. Trimming took off 6 bases at V and 2 bases at J, with 5 bases between the two ends. In nucleotides, the CDR3 is TGCAGCGTCGGTCCCTACAATGAGCAGTTCTTC. It specifies CSVGPYNEQFF.

J is TRBJ2-2 and V is TRBV7-9, with D possibly called TRBD1 or TRBD2 (5 bases each). V lost 2 bases and J 4 bases, leaving 8 bases between the germline ends. Germline V lookup: CDR1 SEHNR, CDR2 FQNEAQ (reference sequence). The CDR3 runs 14 residues. CDR3 sequence: CASSLSGPTGELFF. In DNA form, the CDR3 reads TGTGCCAGCAGCTTATCGGGGCCCACCGGGGAGCTGTTTTTT. The full variable domain, completed using reference TRBV7-9 and TRBJ2-2, is DTGVSQNPRHKITKRGQNVTFRCDPISEHNRLYWYRQTLGQGPEFLTYFQNEAQLEKSRLLSDRFSAERPKGSFSTLEIQRTEQGDSAMYLCASSLSGPTGELFFGEGSRLTVL.